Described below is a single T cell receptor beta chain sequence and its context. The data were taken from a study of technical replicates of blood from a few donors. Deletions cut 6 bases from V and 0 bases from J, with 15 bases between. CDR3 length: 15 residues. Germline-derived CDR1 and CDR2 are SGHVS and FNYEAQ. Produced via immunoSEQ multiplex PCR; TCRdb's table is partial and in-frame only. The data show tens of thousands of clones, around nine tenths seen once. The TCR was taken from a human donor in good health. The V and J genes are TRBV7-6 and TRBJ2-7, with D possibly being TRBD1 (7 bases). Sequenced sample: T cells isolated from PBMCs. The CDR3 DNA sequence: TGTGCCAGCAGTTATGGCGGGGACAGCTCCTACGAGCAGTACTTC. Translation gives CASSYGGDSSYEQYF.